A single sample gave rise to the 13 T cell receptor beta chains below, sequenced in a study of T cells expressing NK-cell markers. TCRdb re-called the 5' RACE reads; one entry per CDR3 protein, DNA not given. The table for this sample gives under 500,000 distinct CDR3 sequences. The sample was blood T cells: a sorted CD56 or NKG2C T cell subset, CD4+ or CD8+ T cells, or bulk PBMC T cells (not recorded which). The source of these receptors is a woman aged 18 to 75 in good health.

CDR3 loop: CASRYGLGAETQYF. V gene TRBV5-1 combines with J gene TRBJ2-5; the D call of TRBD1 rests on TCRdb alone, since no DNA is present to check it. CDR1 and CDR2 from the germline V gene are SGHRS and YFSETQ. The CDR3 runs 14 residues.

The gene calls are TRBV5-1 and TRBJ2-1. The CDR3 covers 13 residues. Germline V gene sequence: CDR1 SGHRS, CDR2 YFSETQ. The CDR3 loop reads CASSLVLVNEQFF.

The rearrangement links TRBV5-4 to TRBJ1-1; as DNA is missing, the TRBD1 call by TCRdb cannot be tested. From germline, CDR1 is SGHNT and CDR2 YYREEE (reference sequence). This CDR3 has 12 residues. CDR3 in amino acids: CASSLTDREAFF.

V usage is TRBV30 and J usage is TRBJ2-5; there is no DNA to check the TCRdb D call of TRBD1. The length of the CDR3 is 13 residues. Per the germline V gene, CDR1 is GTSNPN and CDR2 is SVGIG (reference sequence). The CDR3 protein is CAWTGANKETQYF. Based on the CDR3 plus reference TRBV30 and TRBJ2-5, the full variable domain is SQTIHQWPATLVQPVGSPLSLECTVEGTSNPNLYWYRQAAGRGLQLLFYSVGIGQISSEVPQNLSASRPQDRQFILSSKKLLLSDSGFYLCAWTGANKETQYFGPGTRLLVL.

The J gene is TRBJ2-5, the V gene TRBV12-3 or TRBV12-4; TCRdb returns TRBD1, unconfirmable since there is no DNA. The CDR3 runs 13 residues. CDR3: CASSLKGAETQYF.

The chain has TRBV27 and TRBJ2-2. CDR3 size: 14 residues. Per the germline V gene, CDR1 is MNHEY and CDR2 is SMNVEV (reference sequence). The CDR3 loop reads CASSIIENTGELFF.

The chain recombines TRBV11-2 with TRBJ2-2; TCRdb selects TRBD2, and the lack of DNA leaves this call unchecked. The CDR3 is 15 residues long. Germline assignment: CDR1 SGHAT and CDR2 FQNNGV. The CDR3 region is CASSFTSGGTGELFF.

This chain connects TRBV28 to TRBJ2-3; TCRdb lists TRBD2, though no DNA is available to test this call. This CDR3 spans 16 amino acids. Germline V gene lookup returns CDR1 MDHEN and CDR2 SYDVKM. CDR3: CASRPPGLGRTDTQYF. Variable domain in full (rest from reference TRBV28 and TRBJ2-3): DVKVTQSSRYLVKRTGEKVFLECVQDMDHENMFWYRQDPGLGLRLIYFSYDVKMKEKGDIPEGYSVSREKKERFSLILESASTNQTSMYLCASRPPGLGRTDTQYFGPGTRLTVL.

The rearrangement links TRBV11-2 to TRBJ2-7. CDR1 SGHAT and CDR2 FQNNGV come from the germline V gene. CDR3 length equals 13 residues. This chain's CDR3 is CASRGLGTYEQYF.

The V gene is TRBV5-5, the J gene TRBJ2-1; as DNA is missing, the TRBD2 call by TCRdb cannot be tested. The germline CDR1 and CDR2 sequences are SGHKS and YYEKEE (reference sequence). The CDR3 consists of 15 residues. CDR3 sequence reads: CASSLIVFSYNEQFF.

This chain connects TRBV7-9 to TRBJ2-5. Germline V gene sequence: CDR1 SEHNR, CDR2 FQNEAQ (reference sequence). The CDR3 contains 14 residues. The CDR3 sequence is CASSCRHCGETQYF. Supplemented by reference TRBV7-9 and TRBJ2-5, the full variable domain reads DTGVSQNPRHKITKRGQNVTFRCDPISEHNRLYWYRQTLGQGPEFLTYFQNEAQLEKSRLLSDRFSAERPKGSFSTLEIQRTEQGDSAMYLCASSCRHCGETQYFGPGTRLLVL.

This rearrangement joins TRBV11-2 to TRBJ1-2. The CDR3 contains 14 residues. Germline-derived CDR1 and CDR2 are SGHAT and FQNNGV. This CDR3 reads CASSLEPGLYGYTF.

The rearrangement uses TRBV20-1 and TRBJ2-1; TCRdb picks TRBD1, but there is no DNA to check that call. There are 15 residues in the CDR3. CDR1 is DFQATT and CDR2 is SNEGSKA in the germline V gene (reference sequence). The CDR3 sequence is CSVSRGQGYYNEQFF.